The T cell receptor (beta chain) described here comes from a study of cytomegalovirus exposure and HLA in healthy donors. Study-level points and caveats: Data from an earlier analysis indicated that most TCR beta V segments were productive either about 90% or about 30% of the time. The study carried out a later analysis of TCR beta sequences. It associated about 15,000 of them with specific HLA alleles at a false discovery rate of 0.05.

The CDR3 is 13 residues long. The germline gives CDR1 MNHEY, CDR2 SVGAGI. The J segment lost 5 bases and the V segment lost 6 bases, leaving 5 bases of the junction unmatched. PCR used 60 Vbeta primers and 13 Jbeta primers. The assay was immunoSEQ multiplex PCR, and TCRdb's table has in-frame clones only and misses some. The table includes approximately 140,000 clones, about 81% detected once. Comment on this clone: What it binds is not known.

As for the donors, each was a healthy bone marrow donor. The chain uses TRBV6-5 and TRBJ1-2, with 8 bases aligning to TRBD1. The receptor was derived from a woman in her 40s in good health and CMV-seropositive. The sequenced sample was PBMCs. This CDR3 is CASRSGQGYGYTF. For the CDR3, the DNA is TGTGCCAGCAGATCCGGACAGGGTTATGGCTACACCTTC.